This section outlines one T cell receptor (beta chain) sequence together with its context. This record comes from a study of CD8 T cells in Susac syndrome. The germline V and J ends were trimmed by 5 bases and 3 bases, with 11 bases remaining between them. The germline CDR1 and CDR2 sequences are SSHAT and FNYEAQ (reference sequence). The CDR3 covers 13 residues. The sequenced target, TCR beta, came from blood CD8+ and CD4+ T cells. Healthy donors constituted the control group, matched for age and sex. With random hexamers, reverse transcription was performed on about 0.5 to 1 ug of RNA. The method of amplification for TCR beta CDR3 was immunoSEQ multiplex PCR, covering 54 Vbeta and 13 Jbeta. TCRdb reanalysed the immunoSEQ multiplex PCR reads using MiXCR and keeps one entry per CDR3 protein. The sample has tens of thousands of distinct CDR3 sequences; more than 80% are singletons.

The receptor's source is a human donor in good health. The chain combines TRBV7-7 with TRBJ2-7, with D perhaps TRBD1 (5 bases). The sample consisted of CD8+ T cells from PBMCs. The chain's CDR3 is CASSPTAGYEQYF. In DNA, the CDR3 is TGTGCCAGCAGCCCGACAGCTGGCTACGAGCAGTACTTC.